This is a list of T cell receptor beta chains from one sample in a study of blood T cell repertoires in COVID-19. TCRdb's table, derived via immunoSEQ multiplex PCR, lists solely in-frame clones and lacks some. The sample has about 160,000 clones, more than 75% seen once; the top ten hold under 6%. The sample consisted of peripheral blood. The source of these receptors is a woman aged 50 to 65 with COVID-19, enrolled during active disease. Each CDR3 is given with its conserved first and last residue. Not every row has a clone size; where given, it reads once, few, many or a size class.

clone size | V gene | CDR3 protein
NA | TRBV7-6 | CASSQQTRGATEAFF
NA | TRBV11-3 | CASSPTARGGADTQYF
NA | TRBV12-5 | CASGTLGLAGSQETQYF
NA | TRBV19 | CASSTSGGPRETQYF
NA | TRBV27 | CASSPTDLYGYTF
NA | TRBV6-6 | CASSYAEERVPQHF
once | TRBV7-2 | CASRFLALSSYEQYF
NA | TRBV7-3 | CASSLDRVYGEAFF
once | TRBV5-1 | CASSLSLSGSGNTIYF
NA | TRBV9 | CASSVRGDFYEQYF
NA | TRBV2 | CASSGEFSGNTIYF
NA | TRBV25-1 | CASTPVPKARLNYGYTF
NA | TRBV11-2 | CASSTRLAGELDTQYF
NA | TRBV7-9 | CASSKQGASGNTIYF
NA | TRBV2 | CASSEWVSSKGAAKNIQYF
NA | TRBV6-2/TRBV6-3 | CASSQGGGSPLHF
NA | TRBV11-2 | CASRPMLTITNTGELFF
NA | TRBV30 | CAWRRDRSNYGYTF
NA | TRBV11-3 | CASSLSGGSDTEAFF
once | TRBV5-1 | CASSPYGGSYNEQFF
NA | TRBV12-3/TRBV12-4 | CASSLSQGGKLFF
NA | TRBV12-3/TRBV12-4 | CASSLSHGELFF
NA | TRBV28 | CASSLFTNYGYTF
NA | TRBV7-2 | CASHRVGGEQETQYF
NA | TRBV3-1/TRBV3-2 | CASSQSGGANEQFF
NA | TRBV12-3/TRBV12-4 | CASTPDGLGYTF
NA | TRBV6-6 | CASSPGQGNEAFF
NA | TRBV11-3 | CASSLEGGTSGGSLEQFF
NA | TRBV6-5 | CASSHPGLSTGELFF
few | TRBV4-1 | CASSQDRQGTNEKLFF
NA | TRBV6-1 | CASSDRQASEAFF
NA | TRBV21-1 | CASSKSVRVPGEQYF
NA | TRBV30 | CAWTLASNEQFF
NA | TRBV6-5 | CASSYLDRGNSPLHF
NA | TRBV12-3/TRBV12-4 | CASSYRGMGEQFF
NA | TRBV28 | CASSLFTGVDEQYF
once | TRBV7-6 | CASSSRQGLEYGYTF
NA | TRBV3-1/TRBV3-2 | CASSSYPGDGNTIYF
NA | TRBV7-9 | CASRGGPAEQFF
once | TRBV2 | CASSSQETQYF
once | TRBV4-1 | CASSQGRGNGYTF